Listed here are 2 T cell receptor beta chains from one sample, sequenced in a study of T cells after yellow fever vaccination. Using its own MiXCR run on the 5' RACE reads, TCRdb lists one record per CDR3 protein. This sample yields around 70,000 distinct CDR3 sequences, of which more than 5.5% are seen a single time; about 33% belongs to the top ten. The sample here was CD8+ T cells sorted from PBMCs, taken around 5 days after the first yellow fever vaccination. Source of these receptors: a man aged 18-30 years who received the YFV17D yellow fever vaccine.

The gene calls are TRBV6-2 or TRBV6-3 and TRBJ2-7; D is unresolved. The length of the CDR3 is 12 residues. Germline lookup yields CDR1 MNHEY and CDR2 SVGEGT. The ends were cut back, 4 bases at V and 2 bases at J, with 6 bases in the middle. The CDR3 protein is CASSSLTYEQYF. In DNA form, the CDR3 reads TGTGCCAGCAGTTCCCTGACCTACGAGCAGTACTTC.

The genes are TRBV14 and TRBJ2-1; 8 bases are a match to TRBD1. Germline trimming cut 2 bases from V and 3 bases from J; bases unmatched to any gene: 3. This CDR3 region has 15 residues. Germline CDR1 SGHDN, CDR2 FVKESK. The CDR3 DNA reads TGTGCCAGCAGCCAACGGGACAGGAACTACAATGAGCAGTTCTTC. Translated: CASSQRDRNYNEQFF.